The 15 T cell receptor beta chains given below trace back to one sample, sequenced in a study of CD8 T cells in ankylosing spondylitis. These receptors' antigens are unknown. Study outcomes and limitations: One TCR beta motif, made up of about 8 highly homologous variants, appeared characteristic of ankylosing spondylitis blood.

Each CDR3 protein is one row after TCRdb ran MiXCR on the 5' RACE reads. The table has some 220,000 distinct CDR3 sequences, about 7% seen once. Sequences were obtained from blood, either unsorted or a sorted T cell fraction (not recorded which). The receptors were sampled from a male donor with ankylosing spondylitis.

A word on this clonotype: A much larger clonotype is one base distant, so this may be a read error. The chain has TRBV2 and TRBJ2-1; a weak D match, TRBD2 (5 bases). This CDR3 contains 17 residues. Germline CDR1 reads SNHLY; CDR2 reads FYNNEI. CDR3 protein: CASSDNLLGSSYSEQFF. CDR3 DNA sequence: TGTGCCAGCAGTGATAATTTACTAGGGAGCTCCTACAGTGAGCAGTTCTTC. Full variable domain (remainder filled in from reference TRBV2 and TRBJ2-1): EPEVTQTPSHQVTQMGQEVILRCVPISNHLYFYWYRQILGQKVEFLVSFYNNEISEKSEIFDDQFSVERPDGSNFTLKIRSTKLEDSAMYFCASSDNLLGSSYSEQFFGPGTRLTVL.

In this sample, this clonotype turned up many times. In DNA, the CDR3 is TGCGCCAGCAGCCAATATCCGACAGGCTCACCAATGAACACTGAAGCTTTCTTT. Encoded protein: CASSQYPTGSPMNTEAFF. V and J are TRBV5-1 and TRBJ1-1; the D gene is possibly TRBD1 (6 bases). The ends were cut back, 4 bases at V and 0 bases at J, with 22 bases in the middle. The length of the CDR3 is 18 residues. The germline V gene has CDR1 SGHRS and CDR2 YFSETQ.

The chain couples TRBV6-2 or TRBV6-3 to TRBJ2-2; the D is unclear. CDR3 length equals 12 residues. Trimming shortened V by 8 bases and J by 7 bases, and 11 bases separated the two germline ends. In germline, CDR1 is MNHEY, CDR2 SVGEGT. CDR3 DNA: TGTGCCAGCGAGTTTTTATACGGGGAGCTGTTTTTT. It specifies CASEFLYGELFF.

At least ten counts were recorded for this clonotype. CDR3 coding DNA: TGTGCCAGCAGTTTTACGACTAGCACAGATACGCAGTATTTT. Protein product: CASSFTTSTDTQYF. The rearrangement uses TRBV27 and TRBJ2-3, with D hard to call. V lost 3 bases, J lost 0 bases, and 7 bases lay in between. This CDR3 has 14 residues. Germline-derived CDR1 and CDR2 are MNHEY and SMNVEV (reference sequence).

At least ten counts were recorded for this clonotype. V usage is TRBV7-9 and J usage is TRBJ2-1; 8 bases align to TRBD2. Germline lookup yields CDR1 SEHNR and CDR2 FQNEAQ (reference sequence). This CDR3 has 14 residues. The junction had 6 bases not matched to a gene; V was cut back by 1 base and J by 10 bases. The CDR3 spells CASSLVLAGQEQFF. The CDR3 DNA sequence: TGTGCCAGCAGCTTAGTGTTAGCGGGGCAGGAGCAGTTCTTC.

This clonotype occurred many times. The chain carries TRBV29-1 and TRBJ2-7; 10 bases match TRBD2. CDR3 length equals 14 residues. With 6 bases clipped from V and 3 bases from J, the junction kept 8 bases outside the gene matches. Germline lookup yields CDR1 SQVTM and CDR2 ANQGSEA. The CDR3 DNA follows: TGCAGCGTCCTTGGACTAGCGGCGAGCTACGAGCAGTACTTC. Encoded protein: CSVLGLAASYEQYF.

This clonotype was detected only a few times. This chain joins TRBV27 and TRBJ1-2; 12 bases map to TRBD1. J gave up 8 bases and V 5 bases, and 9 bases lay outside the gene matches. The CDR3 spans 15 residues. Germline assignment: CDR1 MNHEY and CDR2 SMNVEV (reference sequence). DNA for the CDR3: TGTGCCAGCAGTCCTGGGACAGGGGGCGCGAGGGGCTACACCTTC. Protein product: CASSPGTGGARGYTF.

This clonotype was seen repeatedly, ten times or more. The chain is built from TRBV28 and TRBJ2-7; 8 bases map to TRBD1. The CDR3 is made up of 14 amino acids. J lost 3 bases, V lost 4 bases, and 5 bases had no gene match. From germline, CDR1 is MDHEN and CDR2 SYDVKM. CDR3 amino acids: CASSSRGQVYEQYF. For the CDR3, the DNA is TGTGCCAGCAGTTCCCGGGGACAGGTCTACGAGCAGTACTTC.

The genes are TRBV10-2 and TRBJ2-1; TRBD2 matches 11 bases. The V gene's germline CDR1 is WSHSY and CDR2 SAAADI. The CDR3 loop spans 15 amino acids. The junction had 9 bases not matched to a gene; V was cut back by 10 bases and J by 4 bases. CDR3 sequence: CATHPGTSGYNEQFF. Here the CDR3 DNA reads TGCGCCACCCACCCCGGGACTAGCGGTTACAATGAGCAGTTCTTC.

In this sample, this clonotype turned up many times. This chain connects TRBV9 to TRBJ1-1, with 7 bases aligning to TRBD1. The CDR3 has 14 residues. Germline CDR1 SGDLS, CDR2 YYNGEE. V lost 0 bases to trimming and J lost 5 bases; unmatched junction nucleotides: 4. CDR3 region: CASSVATGETEAFF. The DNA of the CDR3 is TGTGCCAGCAGCGTAGCCACAGGGGAGACTGAAGCTTTCTTT.

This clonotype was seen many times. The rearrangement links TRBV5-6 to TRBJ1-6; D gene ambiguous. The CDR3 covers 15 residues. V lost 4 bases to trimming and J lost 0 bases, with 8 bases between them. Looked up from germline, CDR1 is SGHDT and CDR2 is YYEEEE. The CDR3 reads CASSVGTSYNSPLHF. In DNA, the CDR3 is TGTGCCAGCAGCGTGGGCACCTCCTATAATTCACCCCTCCACTTT.

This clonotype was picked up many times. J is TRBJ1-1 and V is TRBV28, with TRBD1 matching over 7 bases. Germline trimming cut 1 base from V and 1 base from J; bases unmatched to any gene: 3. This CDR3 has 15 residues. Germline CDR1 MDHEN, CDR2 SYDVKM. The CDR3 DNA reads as TGTGCCAGCAGTTTATTCCGACAGGGGAACACTGAAGCTTTCTTT. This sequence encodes CASSLFRQGNTEAFF.

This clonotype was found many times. The CDR3 DNA reads as TGCAGTCCCCCTAGCGGGAGGAACAATGAGCAGTTCTTC. As protein: CSPPSGRNNEQFF. The J gene is TRBJ2-1, the V gene TRBV20-1; 11 positions agree with TRBD2. Per germline, CDR1 DFQATT and CDR2 SNEGSKA (reference sequence). There are 13 residues in the CDR3. V shed 8 bases, J shed 5 bases, and the junction held 5 bases outside the gene matches.

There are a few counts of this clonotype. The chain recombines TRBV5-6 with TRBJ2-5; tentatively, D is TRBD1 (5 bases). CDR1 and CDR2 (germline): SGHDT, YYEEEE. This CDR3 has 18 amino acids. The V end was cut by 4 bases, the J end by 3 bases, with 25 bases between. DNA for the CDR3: TGTGCCAGCAGCACTCTGTCCCCCGGTCTAGGGGCCGAAGAGACCCAGTACTTC. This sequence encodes CASSTLSPGLGAEETQYF.

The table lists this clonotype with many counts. The CDR3 here is CASGWTMNTEAFF. The DNA for the CDR3 is TGTGCCAGCGGATGGACTATGAACACTGAAGCTTTCTTT. V usage is TRBV7-8 and J usage is TRBJ1-1; D call uncertain. The CDR3 sequence is 13 residues long. Trimming stripped 8 bases from V and 0 bases from J, with 10 bases between. Germline CDR1 and CDR2: SGHVS and FQNEAQ. The full variable domain, with the rest looked up from reference TRBV7-8 and TRBJ1-1, is GAGVSQSPRYKVAKRGQDVALRCDPISGHVSLFWYQQALGQGPEFLTYFQNEAQLDKSGLPSDRFFAERPEGSVSTLKIQRTQQEDSAVYLCASGWTMNTEAFFGQGTRLTVV.